This T cell receptor (beta chain) was sequenced during a study of blood T cell repertoires in COVID-19. Germline values: CDR1 SNHLY, CDR2 FYNNEI. This CDR3 spans 14 amino acids. The V end lost 6 bases, the J end lost 0 bases, and 8 bases lay between the germline ends. As originally analysed: Nucleated cell number was recorded as an estimate derived from reference gene primer amplification. Profiling relied on immunoSEQ multiplex PCR, and the TCRdb table lists in-frame clones only, not all of them. For V, J and clone size, that table is used; D and trimming come from the DNA. The sample consists of some 100,000 clones, 65% to 90% of them appearing once.

The rearrangement joins TRBV2 to TRBJ1-4; D is unclear. This TCR came from a woman aged 45-59 years who had recovered from COVID-19. The sample taken for sequencing was PBMCs or T cells enriched from blood (not recorded which). The CDR3 nucleotides are TGTGCCAGCAGGTCGGGTGCAACTAATGAAAAACTGTTTTTT. Translated: CASRSGATNEKLFF.